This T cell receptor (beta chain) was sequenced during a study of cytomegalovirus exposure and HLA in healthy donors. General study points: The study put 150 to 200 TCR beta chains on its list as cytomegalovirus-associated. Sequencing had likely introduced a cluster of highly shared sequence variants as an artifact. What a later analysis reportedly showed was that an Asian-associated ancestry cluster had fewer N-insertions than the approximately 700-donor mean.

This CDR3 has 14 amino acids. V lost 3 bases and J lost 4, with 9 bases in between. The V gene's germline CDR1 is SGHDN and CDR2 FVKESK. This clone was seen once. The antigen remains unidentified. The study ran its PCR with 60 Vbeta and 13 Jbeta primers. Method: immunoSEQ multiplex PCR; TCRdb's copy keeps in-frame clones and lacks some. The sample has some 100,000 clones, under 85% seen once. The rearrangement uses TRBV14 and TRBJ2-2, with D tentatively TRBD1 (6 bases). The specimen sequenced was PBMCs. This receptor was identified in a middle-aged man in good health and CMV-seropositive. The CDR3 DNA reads TGTGCCAGCAGCCAGGACAGTTTCACCGGGGAGCTGTTTTTT. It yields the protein CASSQDSFTGELFF.